The entry below gives a single T cell receptor (beta chain) sequence along with its context. Its antigen is still unknown. The trim removed 0 bases at V and 4 bases at J, leaving 7 bases unmatched. Germline V CDR1 and CDR2: MNHEY, SVGAGI. CDR3 length equals 16 residues. 60 Vbeta and 13 Jbeta primers were used in PCR. Profiling relied on immunoSEQ multiplex PCR, and the TCRdb table lists in-frame clones only, not all of them. The repertoire includes some 110,000 clones, 65% to 80% of them detected once, and approximately 3.7% sits in the top ten. The data are from a study of cytomegalovirus exposure and HLA in healthy donors. Across the whole study: The study's early data release held 80 million to 95 million unique TCRs from HLA-typed donors. Overall study results and limits: An analysis that came later showed most CMV-associated TCR beta chains appearing HLA-restricted. Sequence variants that were highly shared formed a cluster that was likely a sequencing artifact. An Asian-associated ancestry cluster reportedly showed fewer N-insertions than the roughly 670-donor mean in a later analysis.

The sample comprised PBMCs. This chain uses TRBV6-5 with TRBJ2-7, with 9 bases identical to TRBD1. This clonotype originated in a man aged 60 to 69 in good health and CMV-seronegative. The CDR3 bases are TGTGCCAGCAGTTACTCGATACAGGGGGCAGTTTACGAGCAGTACTTC. Protein sequence: CASSYSIQGAVYEQYF.